These 28 T cell receptor beta chains share one sample of origin, sequenced in a study of control samples from healthy donors and cancer patients. The repertoire was sequenced with immunoSEQ multiplex PCR; TCRdb's copy has only in-frame clones and lacks some. The table includes 130,000 or so clones, over 85% detected once. Sequenced: blood. These receptors were taken from a man between 18 and 35 years old in good health.

The chain uses TRBV11-1 and TRBJ2-5; D is ambiguous. Trimming removed 5 bases at V and 4 bases at J, with 11 bases between. The length of the CDR3 is 13 residues. CDR1 is SGHAT, CDR2 FQDESV, per germline (reference sequence). DNA for the CDR3: TGTGCCAGCAGCCGCCAGGACCGAGAGACCCAGTACTTC. This encodes CASSRQDRETQYF. Full variable domain (outside the CDR3, taken from reference TRBV11-1 and TRBJ2-5): EAEVAQSPRYKITEKSQAVAFWCDPISGHATLYWYRQILGQGPELLVQFQDESVVDDSQLPKDRFSAERLKGVDSTLKIQPAELGDSAMYLCASSRQDRETQYFGPGTRLLVL.

The rearrangement joins TRBV2 to TRBJ2-5; TRBD2 matches 11 bases. After removal of 6 bases from V and 4 bases from J, the junction contained 7 bases not matched to a gene. Germline V lookup: CDR1 SNHLY, CDR2 FYNNEI. This CDR3 is built from 15 residues. CDR3 protein: CASSVGLAGGETQYF. CDR3 bases: TGTGCCAGCAGCGTGGGCCTAGCGGGAGGAGAGACCCAGTACTTC. The whole variable domain, remainder taken from reference TRBV2 and TRBJ2-5, is EPEVTQTPSHQVTQMGQEVILRCVPISNHLYFYWYRQILGQKVEFLVSFYNNEISEKSEIFDDQFSVERPDGSNFTLKIRSTKLEDSAMYFCASSVGLAGGETQYFGPGTRLLVL.

The chain couples TRBV10-1 to TRBJ2-7; D call uncertain. Trimming pared 3 bases from V and 2 bases from J, leaving 8 bases between. Germline lookup yields CDR1 WNHNN and CDR2 SYGVQD (reference sequence). This CDR3 is built from 13 residues. The CDR3 is CASSERSTYEQYF. The CDR3 DNA reads TGCGCCAGCAGTGAACGCAGCACCTACGAGCAGTACTTC.

The V gene is TRBV15, the J gene TRBJ2-7; 10 bases map to TRBD1. The CDR3 is 16 residues long. Germline V gene data show CDR1 as LNHNV and CDR2 as YYDKDF (reference sequence). After removal of 0 bases from V and 1 base from J, the junction contained 3 bases not matched to a gene. The CDR3 sequence: CATSRDGQGDSYEQYF. The CDR3 coding sequence is TGTGCCACCAGCAGAGACGGACAGGGGGATTCCTACGAGCAGTACTTC.

The J gene is TRBJ2-7, the V gene TRBV6-5; a possible D gene is TRBD1 (6 bases). V shed 6 bases and J shed 2 bases, with 17 bases lying between them. Germline assignment: CDR1 MNHEY and CDR2 SVGAGI. This CDR3 comprises 15 residues. CDR3 DNA: TGTGCCAGCAGCCCCTCTTCCGGGACACCCTACGAGCAGTACTTC. Translated: CASSPSSGTPYEQYF.

J is TRBJ1-2 and V is TRBV18; 7 nucleotides line up with TRBD1. Germline assignment: CDR1 KGHSH and CDR2 LQKENI. The trim removed 3 bases at V and 4 bases at J, leaving 11 bases unmatched. CDR3 length: 16 amino acids. The CDR3 loop is CASSPNIGTEIYGYTF. The CDR3 bases are TGTGCCAGCTCACCCAACATCGGGACAGAGATCTATGGCTACACCTTC.

V and J are TRBV2 and TRBJ1-5; D may be TRBD1 (5 bases). Trimming took off 4 bases at V and 0 bases at J, with 7 bases between the two ends. The V gene's germline CDR1 is SNHLY and CDR2 FYNNEI. The CDR3 sequence is 14 residues long. CDR3 in amino acids: CASSAGNSNQPQHF. The CDR3 coding sequence is TGTGCCAGCAGTGCAGGGAATAGCAATCAGCCCCAGCATTTT.

The CDR3 nucleotides are TGTGCCAGCAGCCAAGGTAGCGGGGGGGTTACAGATACGCAGTATTTT. It translates to CASSQGSGGVTDTQYF. The chain recombines TRBV4-2 with TRBJ2-3, with TRBD2 identical over 11 bases. After removal of 1 base from V and 3 bases from J, the junction contained 3 bases not matched to a gene. There are 16 residues in the CDR3. CDR1 is LGHNA and CDR2 is YNFKEQ in the germline V gene.

V and J are TRBV11-2 and TRBJ2-1; 15 bases are a match to TRBD2. The CDR3 runs to 19 residues. Trimming at V came to 4 bases and at J to 0 bases, leaving 7 bases not matched to a gene. Germline V gives CDR1 SGHAT, CDR2 FQNNGV. The CDR3 DNA reads TGTGCCAGCAGCTCTCCGGGACTAGCGGGGGGTAGCTCCTACAATGAGCAGTTCTTC. This sequence encodes CASSSPGLAGGSSYNEQFF.

This clone was picked up one time. The chain joins TRBV19 to TRBJ1-1; D remains unclear. Germline V CDR1 and CDR2: LNHDA, SQIVND (reference sequence). There are 13 residues in the CDR3. The ends were cut back, 3 bases at V and 4 bases at J, with 9 bases in the middle. The CDR3 here is CASSMGHITEAFF. The CDR3 DNA sequence: TGTGCCAGTAGTATGGGCCACATCACTGAAGCTTTCTTT. The full variable domain, rest sourced from reference TRBV19 and TRBJ1-1, is DGGITQSPKYLFRKEGQNVTLSCEQNLNHDAMYWYRQDPGQGLRLIYYSQIVNDFQKGDIAEGYSVSREKKESFPLTVTSAQKNPTAFYLCASSMGHITEAFFGQGTRLTVV.

As DNA, the CDR3 is TGTGCCAGCAGCGTAACTAGCGTTCCCTACGAGCAGTACTTC. It yields the protein CASSVTSVPYEQYF. J is TRBJ2-7 and V is TRBV9, with 7 positions matching TRBD2. CDR3 length: 14 amino acids. The V gene's germline CDR1 is SGDLS and CDR2 YYNGEE. Trimming cost V 1 base and J 2 bases; bases outside gene matches: 3.

The chain joins TRBV5-1 to TRBJ1-2; possibly TRBD1 for D (5 bases). V was cut by 4 bases and J by 1 base, with 8 bases left in between. Germline assignment: CDR1 SGHRS and CDR2 YFSETQ. This CDR3 is 13 amino acids long. The CDR3 loop reads CASSRDGNYGYTF. The CDR3 region has the DNA TGCGCCAGCAGCCGGGACGGTAACTATGGCTACACCTTC. The full variable domain, in which reference TRBV5-1 and TRBJ1-2 provide the parts outside the CDR3, is KAGVTQTPRYLIKTRGQQVTLSCSPISGHRSVSWYQQTPGQGLQFLFEYFSETQRNKGNFPGRFSGRQFSNSRSEMNVSTLELGDSALYLCASSRDGNYGYTFGSGTRLTVV.

V gene TRBV9 combines with J gene TRBJ1-2, with D tentatively TRBD1 (5 bases). The CDR3 is 16 amino acids. With 0 bases removed from V and 4 bases from J, the gap between germline ends came to 16 bases. CDR1 SGDLS and CDR2 YYNGEE come from the germline V gene. The chain's CDR3 is CASSVETRTGGYGYTF. CDR3 bases: TGTGCCAGCAGCGTAGAGACTAGGACGGGGGGCTATGGCTACACCTTC. The whole variable domain, remainder taken from reference TRBV9 and TRBJ1-2, is DSGVTQTPKHLITATGQRVTLRCSPRSGDLSVYWYQQSLDQGLQFLIQYYNGEERAKGNILERFSAQQFPDLHSELNLSSLELGDSALYFCASSVETRTGGYGYTFGSGTRLTVV.

V is TRBV3-1 (or the pseudogene TRBV3-2) and J is TRBJ2-1; possible D gene TRBD1, 5 bases. Germline-derived CDR1 and CDR2 are LGHDT and YNNKEL (reference sequence). V gave up 0 bases and J gave up 9 bases, with 9 bases separating them. The CDR3 totals 13 residues. In DNA, the CDR3 is TGTGCCAGCAGCCAAGAAATGGGGCTTGAGCAGTTCTTC. Protein: CASSQEMGLEQFF.

The chain employs TRBV6-1 and TRBJ1-3; D not resolved. Germline CDR1 MNHNS, CDR2 SASEGT. Between the trimmed V and J ends, which lost 3 bases and 0 bases, there was a span of 15 bases. The length of the CDR3 is 17 residues. In DNA form, the CDR3 reads TGTGCCAGCAGTGACCGAATAGAATCTCCCTCTGGAAACACCATATATTTT. Protein: CASSDRIESPSGNTIYF.

This rearrangement joins TRBV11-2 to TRBJ2-3; TRBD2 aligns across 8 bases. The CDR3 runs to 17 residues. V was pared by 1 base and J by 1 base, with 7 bases of the junction left unmatched. Germline lookup yields CDR1 SGHAT and CDR2 FQNNGV. The CDR3 is CASSLGSGGLRTDTQYF. The CDR3 DNA is TGTGCCAGCAGCTTAGGCAGCGGGGGCCTACGCACAGATACGCAGTATTTT. The full variable domain, in which reference TRBV11-2 and TRBJ2-3 provide the parts outside the CDR3, is EAGVAQSPRYKIIEKRQSVAFWCNPISGHATLYWYQQILGQGPKLLIQFQNNGVVDDSQLPKDRFSAERLKGVDSTLKIQPAKLEDSAVYLCASSLGSGGLRTDTQYFGPGTRLTVL.

The chain recombines TRBV5-6 with TRBJ1-2, with D unresolved. Trimming cost V 4 bases and J 0 bases, with 7 bases left between them. CDR3 length equals 13 residues. Germline CDR1 and CDR2: SGHDT and YYEEEE. The CDR3 bases are TGTGCCAGCAGCGTAACTTCTAACTATGGCTACACCTTC. Translating it yields CASSVTSNYGYTF.

The CDR3 region has the DNA TGTGCCAGCAGCTCCCGGGGCGGGGGGGTCTACAATGAGCAGTTCTTC. This encodes CASSSRGGGVYNEQFF. The chain joins TRBV11-2 to TRBJ2-1; TRBD2 aligns across 9 bases. The trim removed 4 bases at V and 3 bases at J, leaving 7 bases unmatched. Germline V gives CDR1 SGHAT, CDR2 FQNNGV. The CDR3 is 16 amino acids.

The chain recombines TRBV12-2 with TRBJ2-7; the DNA was not used to check the table's D call, TRBD2. TRBV12-2 is designated a pseudogene. The CDR3 sequence is 14 residues long. This CDR3 reads CASRREGGMNEQYF. The DNA for the CDR3 is TGTGCAAGTCGCCGAGAGGGGGGGATGAACGAGCAGTACTTC.

The chain carries TRBV19 and TRBJ2-2; 8 bases align to TRBD1. This CDR3 region has 15 residues. Germline values: CDR1 LNHDA, CDR2 SQIVND (reference sequence). The J segment lost 0 bases and the V segment lost 7 bases, leaving 4 bases of the junction unmatched. The CDR3 reads CASTKTGANTGELFF. The CDR3 DNA reads as TGTGCCAGTACTAAGACAGGGGCGAACACCGGGGAGCTGTTTTTT.

This sequence joins TRBV30 and TRBJ1-5, with 7 nucleotides matching TRBD1. This CDR3 spans 13 amino acids. Germline trimming cut 5 bases from V and 0 bases from J; bases unmatched to any gene: 1. Germline V gives CDR1 GTSNPN, CDR2 SVGIG (reference sequence). DNA of the CDR3: TGTGCCTGGGGACAGGATAGCAATCAGCCCCAGCATTTT. Protein product: CAWGQDSNQPQHF.

The V and J genes are TRBV11-2 and TRBJ2-5; 12 bases agree with TRBD1. CDR1 SGHAT and CDR2 FQNNGV come from the germline V gene. J lost 5 bases, V lost 5 bases, and 6 bases had no gene match. This CDR3 comprises 15 residues. The CDR3 here is CASSPGTGGLETQYF. The CDR3 DNA reads TGTGCCAGCAGCCCTGGGACAGGGGGCCTTGAGACCCAGTACTTC.

This chain uses TRBV19 with TRBJ2-4; D is uncertain. The V end lost 6 bases, the J end lost 0 bases, and 9 bases lay between the germline ends. This CDR3 is built from 14 residues. Germline lookup yields CDR1 LNHDA and CDR2 SQIVND (reference sequence). The CDR3 loop reads CASSDGIAKNIQYF. CDR3 DNA: TGTGCCAGTAGCGACGGTATAGCCAAAAACATTCAGTACTTC.

The V and J genes are TRBV10-1 and TRBJ1-5; 8 nucleotides line up with TRBD1. With 2 bases clipped from V and 8 bases from J, the junction kept 5 bases outside the gene matches. Looked up from germline, CDR1 is WNHNN and CDR2 is SYGVQD (reference sequence). This CDR3 has 14 residues. The CDR3 region is CASSEGQGIEPQHF. The CDR3 DNA sequence: TGCGCCAGCAGTGAGGGACAGGGTATCGAGCCCCAGCATTTT.

The rearrangement links TRBV11-2 to TRBJ2-5; 9 positions agree with TRBD2. After removal of 3 bases from V and 5 bases from J, the junction contained 4 bases not matched to a gene. The CDR3 extends over 14 amino acids. Germline CDR1 is SGHAT and CDR2 is FQNNGV. The CDR3 nucleotides are TGTGCCAGCAGCTTGGGCGGGGGGGCCGAGACCCAGTACTTC. Translating gives CASSLGGGAETQYF. Looking up the rest from reference TRBV11-2 and TRBJ2-5 gives the full variable domain: EAGVAQSPRYKIIEKRQSVAFWCNPISGHATLYWYQQILGQGPKLLIQFQNNGVVDDSQLPKDRFSAERLKGVDSTLKIQPAKLEDSAVYLCASSLGGGAETQYFGPGTRLLVL.

In its sample, this clone was seen once. The J gene is TRBJ1-2, the V gene TRBV2; the D gene is possibly TRBD1 (6 bases). Germline lookup yields CDR1 SNHLY and CDR2 FYNNEI. Trimming removed 7 bases from V and 6 bases from J, with 21 bases in between. The CDR3 has 15 residues. CDR3 coding DNA: TGTGCCAGCACCCGTCCCACCTACGGGGGCGATGGCTACACCTTC. Translated, it gives CASTRPTYGGDGYTF.

This clone was counted between two and nine times. This chain uses TRBV9 with TRBJ1-4; no firm D call. Trimming cost V 4 bases and J 0 bases, with 4 bases left between them. The CDR3 spans 13 residues. CDR1 and CDR2 (germline): SGDLS, YYNGEE. The CDR3 protein is CASSRSTNEKLFF. The CDR3 DNA is TGTGCCAGCAGCCGCTCAACTAATGAAAAACTGTTTTTT.

The chain carries TRBV6-1 and TRBJ1-3; D possibly corresponds to TRBD1 (5 bases). This CDR3 is built from 15 residues. Germline-derived CDR1 and CDR2 are MNHNS and SASEGT. Trimming removed 2 bases at V and 5 bases at J, with 13 bases between. CDR3 in DNA: TGTGCCAGCAGTGAAACTGCAGGGACGAGAAACACCATATATTTT. Protein sequence: CASSETAGTRNTIYF.